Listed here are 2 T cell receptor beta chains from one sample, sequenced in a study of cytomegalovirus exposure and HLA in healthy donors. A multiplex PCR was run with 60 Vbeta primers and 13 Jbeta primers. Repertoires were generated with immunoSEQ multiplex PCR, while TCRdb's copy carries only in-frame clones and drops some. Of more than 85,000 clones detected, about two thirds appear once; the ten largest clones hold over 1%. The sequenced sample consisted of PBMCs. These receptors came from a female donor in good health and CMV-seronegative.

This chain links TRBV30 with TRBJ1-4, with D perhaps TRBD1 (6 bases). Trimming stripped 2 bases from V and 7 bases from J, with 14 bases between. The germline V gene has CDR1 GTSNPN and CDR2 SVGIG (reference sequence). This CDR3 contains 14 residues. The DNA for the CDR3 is TGTGCCTGGAGTATAGGGGGTTTAAGTGAAAAACTGTTTTTT. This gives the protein CAWSIGGLSEKLFF.

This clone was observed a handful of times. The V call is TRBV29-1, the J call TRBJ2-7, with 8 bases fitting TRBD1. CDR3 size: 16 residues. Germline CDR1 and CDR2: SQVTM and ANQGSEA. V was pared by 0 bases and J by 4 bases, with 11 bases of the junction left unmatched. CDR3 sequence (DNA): TGCAGCGTTGAAGACCGAGCCGGGACAGGAGAATACGAGCAGTACTTC. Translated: CSVEDRAGTGEYEQYF.